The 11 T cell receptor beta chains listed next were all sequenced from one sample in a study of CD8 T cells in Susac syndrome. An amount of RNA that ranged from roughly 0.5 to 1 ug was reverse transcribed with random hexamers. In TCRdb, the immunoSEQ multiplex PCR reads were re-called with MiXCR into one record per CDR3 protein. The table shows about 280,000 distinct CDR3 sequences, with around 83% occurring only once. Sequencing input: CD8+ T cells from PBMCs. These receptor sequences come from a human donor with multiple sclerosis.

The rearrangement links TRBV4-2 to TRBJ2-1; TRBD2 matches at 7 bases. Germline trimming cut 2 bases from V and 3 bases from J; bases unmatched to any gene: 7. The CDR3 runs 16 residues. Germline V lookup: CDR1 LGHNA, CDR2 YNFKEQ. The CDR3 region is CASSQLLADVYNEQFF. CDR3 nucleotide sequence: TGTGCCAGCAGCCAACTTCTAGCGGATGTCTACAATGAGCAGTTCTTC.

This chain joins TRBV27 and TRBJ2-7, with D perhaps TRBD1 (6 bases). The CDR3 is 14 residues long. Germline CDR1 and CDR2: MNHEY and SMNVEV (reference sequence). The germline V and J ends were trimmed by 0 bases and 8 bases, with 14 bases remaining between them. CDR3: CASSLSGPGEQQYF. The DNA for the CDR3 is TGTGCCAGCAGTTTATCTGGCCCAGGGGAACAGCAGTACTTC.

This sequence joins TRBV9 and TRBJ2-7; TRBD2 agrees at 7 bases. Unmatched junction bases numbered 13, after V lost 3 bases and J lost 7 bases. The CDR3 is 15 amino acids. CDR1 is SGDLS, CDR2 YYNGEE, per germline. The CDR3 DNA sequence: TGTGCCAGCAGCGCGGCTAGCGGAGGGTCGTGGGAGCAGTACTTC. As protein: CASSAASGGSWEQYF.

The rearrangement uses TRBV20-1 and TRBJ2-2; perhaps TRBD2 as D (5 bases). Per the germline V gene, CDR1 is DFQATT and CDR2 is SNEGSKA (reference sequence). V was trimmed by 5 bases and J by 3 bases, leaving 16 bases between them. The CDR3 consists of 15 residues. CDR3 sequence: CSAWSGSADTGELFF. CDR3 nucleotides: TGCAGTGCTTGGAGCGGTTCGGCGGACACCGGGGAGCTGTTTTTT.

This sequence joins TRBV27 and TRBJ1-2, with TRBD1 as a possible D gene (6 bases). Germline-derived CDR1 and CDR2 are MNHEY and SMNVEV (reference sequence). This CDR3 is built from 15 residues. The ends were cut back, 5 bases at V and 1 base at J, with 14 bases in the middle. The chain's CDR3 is CASSPSTGLNYGYTF. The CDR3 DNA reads TGTGCCAGCAGTCCGTCCACAGGGCTTAACTATGGCTACACCTTC.

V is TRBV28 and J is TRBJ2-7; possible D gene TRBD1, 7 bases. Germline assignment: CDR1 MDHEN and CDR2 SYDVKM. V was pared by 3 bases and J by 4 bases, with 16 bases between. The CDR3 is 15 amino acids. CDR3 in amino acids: CASSFGRGVPYEQYF. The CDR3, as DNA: TGTGCCAGCAGTTTTGGCAGGGGGGTTCCTTACGAGCAGTACTTC.

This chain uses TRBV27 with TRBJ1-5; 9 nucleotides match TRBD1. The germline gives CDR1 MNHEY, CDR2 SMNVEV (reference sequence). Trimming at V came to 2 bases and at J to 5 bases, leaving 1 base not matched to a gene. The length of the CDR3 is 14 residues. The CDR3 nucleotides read TGTGCCAGCAGTTTAAGGACAGGGGATCAGCCCCAGCATTTT. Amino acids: CASSLRTGDQPQHF.

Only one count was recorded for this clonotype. CDR3 sequence: CASSFRDRGAGGNEQYF. The CDR3 nucleotides are TGTGCCAGCAGTTTCCGGGACAGGGGCGCGGGGGGAAACGAGCAGTACTTC. The J gene is TRBJ2-7, the V gene TRBV12-3 or TRBV12-4; 10 nucleotides match TRBD1. This CDR3 region has 17 residues. V dropped 3 bases and J dropped 5; count of bases not matched to a gene: 13.

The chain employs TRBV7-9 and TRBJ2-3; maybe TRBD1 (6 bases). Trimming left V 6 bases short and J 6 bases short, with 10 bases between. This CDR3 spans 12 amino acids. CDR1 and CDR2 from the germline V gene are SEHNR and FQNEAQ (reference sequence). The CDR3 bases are TGTGCCAGCAGACAGGGCTCCGATACGCAGTATTTT. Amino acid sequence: CASRQGSDTQYF.

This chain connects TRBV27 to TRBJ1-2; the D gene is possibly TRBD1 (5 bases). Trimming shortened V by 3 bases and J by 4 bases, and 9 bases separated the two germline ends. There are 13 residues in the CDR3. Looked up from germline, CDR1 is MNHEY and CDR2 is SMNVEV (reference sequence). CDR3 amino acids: CASSFSQGYGYTF. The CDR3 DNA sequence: TGTGCCAGCAGTTTCTCGCAGGGCTATGGCTACACCTTC.

The CDR3 protein is CASSLGPPGPGNTIYF. CDR3 sequence (DNA): TGTGCCAGCAGCTTAGGCCCCCCGGGGCCTGGAAACACCATATATTTT. This rearrangement joins TRBV7-9 to TRBJ1-3, with D possibly matching TRBD1 (5 bases). Germline-derived CDR1 and CDR2 are SEHNR and FQNEAQ (reference sequence). V was cut by 1 base and J by 2 bases, with 12 bases left in between. The CDR3 spans 16 residues.